These 25 T cell receptor beta chains were all obtained from the same sample, sequenced in a study of CD8+ T cells in alopecia areata. The sequencing template was cDNA reverse transcribed from extracted RNA. Repertoires were generated with immunoSEQ multiplex PCR, while TCRdb's copy carries only in-frame clones and drops some. The sample records about 210,000 clones, 64% being singletons. Sample treatment: oral pan-JAK inhibitor, 5-10 mg twice daily. The sample consisted of CD4+ T cells sorted from blood, taken at week 4, from a patient treated with tofacitinib. Receptors were obtained from a human donor with alopecia areata.

The chain employs TRBV29-1 and TRBJ2-7; D perhaps matches TRBD1 (6 bases). V dropped 2 bases and J dropped 3 bases, with 17 bases sitting between them. This CDR3 contains 15 residues. From germline, CDR1 is SQVTM and CDR2 ANQGSEA. In DNA form, the CDR3 reads TGCAGCGTTGAACAGGGGTATGACAGCATCTACGAGCAGTACTTC. The encoded protein is CSVEQGYDSIYEQYF.

This chain links TRBV19 with TRBJ1-4; the D is unclear. Trimming stripped 5 bases from V and 3 bases from J, with 16 bases between. This CDR3 region has 16 residues. Looked up from germline, CDR1 is LNHDA and CDR2 is SQIVND (reference sequence). The CDR3 protein is CASSSVRTTANEKLFF. The DNA of the CDR3 is TGTGCCAGTAGTTCCGTAAGGACGACGGCTAATGAAAAACTGTTTTTT.

The genes are TRBV30 and TRBJ1-3; 9 bases align to TRBD1. CDR3 length: 14 amino acids. Germline lookup yields CDR1 GTSNPN and CDR2 SVGIG (reference sequence). V lost 5 bases and J lost 4; bases outside the gene matches: 6. CDR3 region: CAWSGTGLGNTIYF. The CDR3 region has the DNA TGTGCCTGGTCGGGGACAGGGTTGGGAAACACCATATATTTT. The full variable domain, with the rest looked up from reference TRBV30 and TRBJ1-3, is SQTIHQWPATLVQPVGSPLSLECTVEGTSNPNLYWYRQAAGRGLQLLFYSVGIGQISSEVPQNLSASRPQDRQFILSSKKLLLSDSGFYLCAWSGTGLGNTIYFGEGSWLTVV.

This clone was detected a few times. The rearrangement uses TRBV5-1 and TRBJ2-3, with 16 bases that match TRBD2. This CDR3 is built from 17 residues. J lost 5 bases, V lost 4 bases, and 7 bases had no gene match. Germline V gene data show CDR1 as SGHRS and CDR2 as YFSETQ. The CDR3 DNA reads TGCGCCAGCAGCCCTGGGACTAGCGGGGGGGCTGGAGATACGCAGTATTTT. This codes for CASSPGTSGGAGDTQYF.

This clone was seen a single time. The rearrangement joins TRBV15 to TRBJ2-3; D remains ambiguous. This CDR3 is built from 13 residues. Trimming left V 7 bases short and J 6 bases short, with 14 bases between. CDR1 LNHNV and CDR2 YYDKDF come from the germline V gene (reference sequence). CDR3 in amino acids: CATTGPGRDTQYF. DNA for the CDR3: TGTGCCACCACCGGCCCCGGCAGGGATACGCAGTATTTT.

This chain connects TRBV5-1 to TRBJ2-7, with TRBD1 as a possible D gene (5 bases). The germline V gene encodes CDR1 SGHRS and CDR2 YFSETQ. V was cut by 4 bases and J by 0 bases, with 14 bases left in between. The CDR3 contains 15 residues. The CDR3 bases are TGCGCCAGCAGCACCCAGGGCGTCAGCTCCTACGAGCAGTACTTC. Amino acids: CASSTQGVSSYEQYF.

The V call is TRBV29-1, the J call TRBJ1-4; TRBD1 agrees at 7 bases. The V gene's germline CDR1 is SQVTM and CDR2 ANQGSEA. V lost 7 bases to trimming and J lost 3 bases; unmatched junction nucleotides: 2. This CDR3 contains 12 residues. For the CDR3, the DNA is TGCAGCGCCGGGACAGCTAATGAAAAACTGTTTTTT. Translating gives CSAGTANEKLFF.

The V and J genes are TRBV29-1 and TRBJ1-1; D unclear. The V end was cut by 7 bases, the J end by 5 bases, with 20 bases between. Germline V CDR1 and CDR2: SQVTM, ANQGSEA. This CDR3 is 14 amino acids long. DNA of the CDR3: TGCAGCGCCAACCCCCGTGAAGGGCATACTGAAGCTTTCTTT. The encoded protein is CSANPREGHTEAFF.

The chain uses TRBV30 and TRBJ1-2, with TRBD1 matching over 7 bases. The CDR3 contains 14 residues. The junction had 10 bases not matched to a gene; V was cut back by 0 bases and J by 9 bases. Germline values: CDR1 GTSNPN, CDR2 SVGIG (reference sequence). CDR3 protein: CAWSVFGTATRYTF. DNA for the CDR3: TGTGCCTGGAGTGTCTTCGGGACAGCGACCCGCTACACCTTC.

This clone was recorded a few times. The chain joins TRBV7-6 to TRBJ1-1, with TRBD1 as a possible D gene (5 bases). CDR3 size: 14 residues. CDR1 SGHVS and CDR2 FNYEAQ come from the germline V gene. The V gene lost 4 bases and the J gene lost 4 bases, with 13 bases spanning the gap. The CDR3 DNA sequence: TGTGCCAGCAGCTCCCAGGGAGTGGGCACTGAAGCTTTCTTT. Its translation is CASSSQGVGTEAFF.

V gene TRBV9 combines with J gene TRBJ2-6, with 7 nucleotides matching TRBD1. Unmatched junction bases numbered 3, after V lost 3 bases and J lost 0 bases. Germline V CDR1 and CDR2: SGDLS, YYNGEE. CDR3 size: 16 residues. CDR3 DNA: TGTGCCAGCAGCGCGGGGACAGTCTCTGGGGCCAACGTCCTGACTTTC. It yields the protein CASSAGTVSGANVLTF.

The sample holds a few counts of this clone. This specimen includes other DNA sequences encoding the same CDR3. The chain links TRBV29-1 to TRBJ2-5, with 14 nucleotides matching TRBD2. V shed 5 bases, J shed 1 base, and the junction held 6 bases outside the gene matches. The germline V gene encodes CDR1 SQVTM and CDR2 ANQGSEA. There are 16 residues in the CDR3. This chain's CDR3 is CSVLGLAGGPQETQYF. The CDR3 DNA reads TGCAGCGTTCTAGGACTAGCGGGGGGTCCCCAAGAGACCCAGTACTTC.

This chain joins TRBV30 and TRBJ2-2, with 7 bases that match TRBD2. Germline V CDR1 and CDR2: GTSNPN, SVGIG (reference sequence). V was pared by 4 bases and J by 5 bases, with 7 bases of the junction left unmatched. This CDR3 region has 14 residues. In DNA, the CDR3 is TGTGCCTGGACCATAACGGGGGGAACCGGGGAGCTGTTTTTT. Its protein is CAWTITGGTGELFF.

This chain links TRBV23-1 with TRBJ1-5; 8 bases are shared with TRBD1. TRBV23-1 is given ORF status, its function remaining uncertain. J was trimmed by 5 bases and V by 0 bases; bases with no gene match: 3. The CDR3 covers 15 residues. The CDR3 DNA reads TGCGCCAGCAGTCAATCGACAGGGGAGGATCAGCCCCAGCATTTT. It encodes CASSQSTGEDQPQHF.

This clone showed up just once. This chain uses TRBV27 with TRBJ2-5, with D perhaps given as TRBD1 or TRBD2 (5 bases each). Judging by the DNA end, TRBJ2-7 fits better; the J call may be wrong. The CDR3 runs to 14 residues. Germline CDR1 and CDR2: MNHEY and SMNVEV (reference sequence). The CDR3 sequence is CASSTGRTTYEQYF. The CDR3 DNA reads TGTGCCAGCAGTACGGGACGGACAACCTACGAGCAGTACTTC.

The rearrangement links TRBV5-1 to TRBJ1-2, with TRBD1 as a possible D gene (5 bases). Trimming took off 0 bases at V and 1 base at J, with 10 bases between the two ends. The CDR3 runs 15 residues. The V gene's germline CDR1 is SGHRS and CDR2 YFSETQ. The CDR3 nucleotides read TGCGCCAGCAGCTTGGATACAGGCATTAACTATGGCTACACCTTC. This codes for CASSLDTGINYGYTF.

The chain recombines TRBV6-5 with TRBJ1-1, with D perhaps TRBD1 (5 bases). Trimming took off 6 bases at V and 4 bases at J, with 12 bases between the two ends. Germline CDR1 MNHEY, CDR2 SVGAGI. The CDR3 contains 13 residues. The CDR3: CASRPTGGTEAFF. The CDR3 nucleotides are TGTGCCAGCAGACCTACGGGGGGCACTGAAGCTTTCTTT.

The chain uses TRBV30 and TRBJ2-2; 7 nucleotides match TRBD1. The V gene end was trimmed by 4 bases and the J gene end by 6 bases; junction bases not matched to a gene: 11. The CDR3 has 15 residues. Germline loops: CDR1 GTSNPN, CDR2 SVGIG (reference sequence). The CDR3 coding sequence is TGTGCCTGGATTAGGACAGGTCGGAGATCCGGGGAGCTGTTTTTT. Its protein product is CAWIRTGRRSGELFF.

The rearrangement joins TRBV9 to TRBJ2-5; 9 bases agree with TRBD1. Germline trimming cut 3 bases from V and 5 bases from J; bases unmatched to any gene: 2. The CDR3 loop spans 13 amino acids. The germline V gene has CDR1 SGDLS and CDR2 YYNGEE. CDR3 in amino acids: CASSDGQGETQYF. CDR3 coding DNA: TGTGCCAGCAGCGATGGACAGGGGGAGACCCAGTACTTC.

This clone showed up just a few times. This chain links TRBV30 with TRBJ1-3; D is undetermined. The CDR3 extends over 13 amino acids. V shed 2 bases and J shed 0 bases, with 5 bases lying between them. In germline, CDR1 is GTSNPN, CDR2 SVGIG (reference sequence). The CDR3 reads CAWSSDSGNTIYF. The CDR3 bases are TGTGCCTGGAGTTCAGACTCTGGAAACACCATATATTTT.

J is TRBJ2-1 and V is TRBV4-1; D perhaps matches TRBD2 (5 bases). CDR3 length equals 16 residues. Germline V gene sequence: CDR1 MGHRA, CDR2 YSYEKL. The V gene lost 4 bases and the J gene lost 0 bases, with 13 bases spanning the gap. This CDR3 reads CASSRPLGSSYNEQFF. The CDR3 DNA follows: TGCGCCAGCAGCCGACCTCTGGGGAGCTCCTACAATGAGCAGTTCTTC.

This rearrangement joins TRBV7-9 to TRBJ1-2; 9 bases align to TRBD1. V dropped 4 bases and J dropped 4; count of bases not matched to a gene: 10. Germline CDR1 and CDR2: SEHNR and FQNEAQ (reference sequence). CDR3 size: 16 residues. CDR3 nucleotide sequence: TGTGCCAGCAGCTCGTCCCGGGACAGGGTTTTCTATGGCTACACCTTC. Translated, it gives CASSSSRDRVFYGYTF.

The V gene is TRBV29-1, the J gene TRBJ2-5; a weak D match, TRBD2 (6 bases). CDR1 is SQVTM and CDR2 is ANQGSEA in the germline V gene. V was pared by 5 bases and J by 2 bases, with 15 bases between. This CDR3 is built from 14 residues. As DNA, the CDR3 is TGCAGCGTTATGTGGGACTGGGCACAAGAGACCCAGTACTTC. Its translation is CSVMWDWAQETQYF.

This clone was seen only a few times. The chain recombines TRBV5-1 with TRBJ2-3; the match to TRBD2 covers 9 bases. V shed 2 bases, J shed 4 bases, and the junction held 5 bases outside the gene matches. CDR1 and CDR2 from the germline V gene are SGHRS and YFSETQ. The CDR3 is 15 residues long. CDR3: CASSFGRGGPDTQYF. The CDR3 DNA reads TGCGCCAGCAGCTTCGGGCGGGGGGGCCCAGATACGCAGTATTTT.

This clone has only a few counts. The V call is TRBV23-1, the J call TRBJ2-7; 8 bases are shared with TRBD2. TRBV23-1 is an ORF for which the function is uncertain. This CDR3 comprises 18 residues. Trimming cost V 4 bases and J 5 bases; bases outside gene matches: 19. The chain's CDR3 is CASSPFPGRRGVTHEQYF. The CDR3 nucleotides are TGCGCCAGCAGTCCCTTCCCGGGCAGGCGGGGGGTTACCCACGAGCAGTACTTC.